One sample yielded the 19 T cell receptor beta chains listed below, sequenced in a study of response to subunit inactivated influenza vaccine. Using its own MiXCR run on the RT-PCR reads, TCRdb lists one record per CDR3 protein. The table has approximately 700,000 distinct CDR3 sequences, around 14% seen once. The specimen was PBMCs from blood, collected 14 to 15 days before vaccination. The receptors originated from a man between 50 and 59 years old who received an inactivated influenza vaccine.

The gene calls are TRBV20-1 and TRBJ2-7, with 8 bases fitting TRBD2. The germline V gene encodes CDR1 DFQATT and CDR2 SNEGSKA (reference sequence). Unmatched junction bases numbered 7, after V lost 6 bases and J lost 0 bases. The CDR3 length is 14 residues. CDR3 DNA sequence: TGCAGTGCCCATAGCGGGACTCCCTCCTACGAGCAGTACTTC. Translated, it gives CSAHSGTPSYEQYF.

This clonotype has just a few counts. This sequence joins TRBV9 and TRBJ2-1; possible D gene TRBD1, 5 bases. The CDR3 covers 15 residues. Trimming took 3 bases from V and 8 from J, leaving 18 bases between them. CDR1 and CDR2 from the germline V gene are SGDLS and YYNGEE. CDR3 sequence (DNA): TGTGCCAGCAGCGCGGACCGGACATCCCTCGATGAGCAGTTCTTC. It translates to CASSADRTSLDEQFF.

This clonotype was counted only a few times. J is TRBJ2-3 and V is TRBV5-1, with 10 bases fitting TRBD1. CDR3 length equals 16 residues. Per the germline V gene, CDR1 is SGHRS and CDR2 is YFSETQ. Trimming cost V 4 bases and J 4 bases; bases outside gene matches: 9. The CDR3 sequence: CASSVTGTGDSDTQYF. The CDR3 coding sequence is TGCGCCAGCAGCGTTACGGGGACAGGGGATTCAGATACGCAGTATTTT.

This rearrangement joins TRBV20-1 to TRBJ1-3; unclear D gene. Per germline, CDR1 DFQATT and CDR2 SNEGSKA (reference sequence). V gave up 1 base and J gave up 0 bases, with 10 bases separating them. The CDR3 covers 15 residues. Written as DNA, the CDR3 is TGCAGTGCTAGAGTGCGGGCCCCCTCTGGAAACACCATATATTTT. This encodes CSARVRAPSGNTIYF.

This chain links TRBV7-2 with TRBJ2-5; 7 nucleotides line up with TRBD2. Losses at the gene ends were 7 bases for V and 1 base for J; bases not matched to a gene: 9. In germline, CDR1 is SGHTA, CDR2 FQGNSA. This CDR3 comprises 15 residues. CDR3: CASTRLLATQETQYF. The CDR3 nucleotides read TGTGCCAGCACCCGACTACTAGCGACCCAAGAGACCCAGTACTTC.

The sample holds many counts of this clonotype. The chain uses TRBV9 and TRBJ2-1, with 7 bases matching TRBD1. Germline V gives CDR1 SGDLS, CDR2 YYNGEE. This CDR3 is 15 amino acids long. Trimming at V came to 0 bases and at J to 1 base, leaving 1 base not matched to a gene. The CDR3 sequence is CASSVAGQSYNEQFF. The CDR3 DNA reads as TGTGCCAGCAGCGTAGCGGGACAGTCCTACAATGAGCAGTTCTTC.

This clonotype was counted many times. Compared with germline, one end of the junction differs, possibly owing to a read error. The chain carries TRBV29-1 and TRBJ2-7; D might be TRBD2 (5 bases). The CDR3 extends over 9 amino acids. CDR1 SQVTM and CDR2 ANQGSEA come from the germline V gene. The CDR3 spells CSVERVSNF. The CDR3 coding sequence is TGCAGCGTTGAGCGGGTTTCGAACTTC.

This clonotype was counted at least ten times. The V gene is TRBV2, the J gene TRBJ2-1; 7 nucleotides match TRBD1. The J segment lost 4 bases and the V segment lost 2 bases, leaving 5 bases of the junction unmatched. Germline loops: CDR1 SNHLY, CDR2 FYNNEI. This CDR3 is built from 15 residues. CDR3: CASSERLGQYNEQFF. The CDR3, as DNA: TGTGCCAGCAGTGAACGATTGGGACAGTACAATGAGCAGTTCTTC. The entire variable domain, with the rest obtained from reference TRBV2 and TRBJ2-1, is as follows: EPEVTQTPSHQVTQMGQEVILRCVPISNHLYFYWYRQILGQKVEFLVSFYNNEISEKSEIFDDQFSVERPDGSNFTLKIRSTKLEDSAMYFCASSERLGQYNEQFFGPGTRLTVL.

In its sample, this clonotype was seen a few times. The chain combines TRBV20-1 with TRBJ2-1; 8 bases are a match to TRBD2. CDR3 size: 12 residues. V was clipped by 8 bases and J by 9 bases; unmatched bases: 9. CDR1 and CDR2 from the germline V gene are DFQATT and SNEGSKA (reference sequence). CDR3 in amino acids: CSPGAGGSEQFF. The CDR3 DNA is TGCAGTCCAGGGGCGGGAGGCAGTGAGCAGTTCTTC.

As concerns this clonotype: The junction does not match germline at one end; this may be a read error. This CDR3 reads CSAGRRGVTDTQDF. The CDR3 nucleotides are TGCAGTGCTGGCCGGCGGGGGGTCACAGATACGCAGGATTTT. This chain links TRBV20-1 with TRBJ2-3, with 8 bases identical to TRBD2. Germline V gene data show CDR1 as DFQATT and CDR2 as SNEGSKA (reference sequence). The CDR3 contains 14 residues.

The chain combines TRBV28 with TRBJ1-2; 7 positions agree with TRBD1. Per the germline V gene, CDR1 is MDHEN and CDR2 is SYDVKM. The CDR3 spans 15 residues. The V and J ends lost 3 bases and 7 bases, in that order; junction bases with no gene match: 11. CDR3: CASSFKGARVGGYTF. As DNA, the CDR3 is TGTGCCAGCAGTTTTAAGGGGGCGCGGGTTGGTGGCTACACCTTC.

The chain recombines TRBV20-1 with TRBJ2-2; 7 bases match TRBD2. With V trimmed by 6 bases and J by 2 bases, 9 bases remained unmatched. Germline V gene lookup returns CDR1 DFQATT and CDR2 SNEGSKA (reference sequence). The CDR3 covers 15 residues. CDR3 protein: CSAKATSRNTGELFF. The CDR3 coding sequence is TGCAGTGCGAAGGCGACTAGCCGCAACACCGGGGAGCTGTTTTTT.

This chain joins TRBV5-1 and TRBJ2-7; D gene ambiguous. CDR3 length: 13 amino acids. The V gene lost 5 bases and the J gene lost 3 bases, with 12 bases spanning the gap. The V gene's germline CDR1 is SGHRS and CDR2 YFSETQ. The CDR3 DNA reads TGCGCCAGCAGTAAAAACGAGCTCTACGAGCAGTACTTC. This gives the protein CASSKNELYEQYF.

The V gene is TRBV29-1, the J gene TRBJ2-5, with D possibly being TRBD2 (5 bases). Germline V gives CDR1 SQVTM, CDR2 ANQGSEA. CDR3 length: 15 amino acids. The V end was cut by 7 bases, the J end by 3 bases, with 21 bases between. In nucleotides, the CDR3 is TGCAGCGGCCTCGCGGGCAGGTCGCAAGAAGAGACCCAGTACTTC. Its protein is CSGLAGRSQEETQYF.

This clonotype was counted at least ten times. The chain joins TRBV7-9 to TRBJ2-4, with TRBD2 matching over 8 bases. Germline assignment: CDR1 SEHNR and CDR2 FQNEAQ (reference sequence). J was trimmed by 1 base and V by 5 bases; bases with no gene match: 4. The length of the CDR3 is 15 residues. The CDR3 sequence: CASSQSGGAKNIQYF. The DNA for the CDR3 is TGTGCCAGCAGCCAATCGGGGGGGGCCAAAAACATTCAGTACTTC.

This clonotype was recorded a few times. CDR3 DNA sequence: TGTGCCAGCAGTTCAGGCCTTCCCGGGCAGTTCTTC. Protein sequence: CASSSGLPGQFF. V and J are TRBV12-3 or TRBV12-4 and TRBJ2-1; D remains ambiguous. The CDR3 has 12 residues. V was clipped by 4 bases and J by 12 bases, with 13 bases between them.

This clonotype was seen only a few times. V usage is TRBV12-3 or TRBV12-4 and J usage is TRBJ2-7; D may match TRBD1 or TRBD2 (5 bases each). The CDR3 contains 14 residues. Trimming took 6 bases from V and 5 from J, leaving 17 bases between them. The CDR3 coding sequence is TGTGCCAGCAGCCCAGAGGGGATTTTCGACGAGCAGTACTTC. Its translation is CASSPEGIFDEQYF.

Many counts were recorded for this clonotype. The chain joins TRBV28 to TRBJ2-3; D gene unclear. In germline, CDR1 is MDHEN, CDR2 SYDVKM. V was shortened by 1 base and J by 4 bases, with 15 bases between the two germline ends. CDR3 size: 16 residues. The CDR3 region is CASSLLGRSRPDTQYF. CDR3 nucleotide sequence: TGTGCCAGCAGTTTATTAGGCAGGTCTCGCCCAGATACGCAGTATTTT. The whole variable domain, remainder taken from reference TRBV28 and TRBJ2-3, is DVKVTQSSRYLVKRTGEKVFLECVQDMDHENMFWYRQDPGLGLRLIYFSYDVKMKEKGDIPEGYSVSREKKERFSLILESASTNQTSMYLCASSLLGRSRPDTQYFGPGTRLTVL.

This clonotype was detected ten times or more. The rearrangement uses TRBV7-8 and TRBJ2-3; the D is unclear. CDR3 length: 15 residues. V was pared by 3 bases and J by 0 bases, with 10 bases between. CDR1 and CDR2 (germline): SGHVS, FQNEAQ. In nucleotides, the CDR3 is TGTGCCAGCAGCTTCCTGGGCGTCAGCACAGATACGCAGTATTTT. This sequence encodes CASSFLGVSTDTQYF.